This is a list of T cell receptor beta chains from one sample in a study of CD8 T cell repertoires and HIV-1 epitope variants. TCRdb's copy holds only in-frame clones and misses some; the assay was immunoSEQ multiplex PCR. Seen here are approximately 3,000 clones, 73% observed once, and the top ten hold more than 40%. These TCRs' antigens remain unknown. Sequences were obtained from cultured CD8+ T cells derived from PBMCs. The receptor set was obtained from a male donor with HIV. Both conserved end residues are part of each CDR3.

TRBJ2-5 | TRBV5-4 | CASSLDWDQETQYF
TRBJ2-5 | TRBV4-2 | CASSQNGQSETQYF
TRBJ2-5 | TRBV29-1 | CSVEAPGVETQYF
TRBJ2-3 | TRBV28 | CASSLIGDTDTQYF
TRBJ2-7 | TRBV7-8 | CASSLGRQLRSYEQYF
TRBJ2-7 | TRBV9 | CASSAAPGGQHEQYF
TRBJ2-7 | TRBV6-1 | CASSEFKGSYEQYF
TRBJ2-2 | TRBV29-1 | CSVVAAASEGGELFF
TRBJ2-7 | TRBV28 | CASRTGASYEQYF
TRBJ1-1 | TRBV5-4 | CASSQQGGTEAFF
TRBJ1-5 | TRBV7-9 | CASSFSRGMGKGQPQHF
TRBJ1-1 | TRBV28 | CASAIQGGDTEAFF
TRBJ2-1 | TRBV6-5 | CASSRDSYNEQFF
TRBJ1-2 | TRBV18 | CASSPPFTANYGYTF
TRBJ2-5 | TRBV7-6 | CASSLARDRSGRETQYF
TRBJ1-2 | TRBV6-5 | CASSYSQVYGYTF
TRBJ2-3 | TRBV4-3 | CASSQDTDTQYF
TRBJ1-1 | TRBV27 | CASSVGQGYTEAFF
TRBJ2-1 | TRBV25-1 | CASSRLGEQFF
TRBJ1-6 | TRBV7-3 | CASSLTGQAYNSPLHF
TRBJ2-7 | TRBV6-5 | CASSSLAEGEQYF
TRBJ2-4 | TRBV14 | CASSPAVELAKNIQYF
TRBJ1-3 | TRBV9 | CASSVGQGISGNTIYF
TRBJ2-1 | TRBV29-1 | CSVIRTGFNSYNEQFF